A selection of T cell receptor beta chains follows, all from one sample in a study of OX40 agonist ivuxolimab in advanced cancers. Profiled with immunoSEQ multiplex PCR; TCRdb holds only in-frame clones, not every one. Of about 50,000 clones listed, more than 70% are singletons. The sample in question was CD4+ or CD8+ T cells sorted from blood, obtained in a trial of the OX40 agonist ivuxolimab. These receptors were collected from an adult with an advanced solid tumor such as melanoma, head and neck, liver or kidney cancer. Both conserved end residues are trimmed from each CDR3. Fields, in order: D gene, V gene, J gene, CDR3 protein. The D gene is left open where the match is weak.

>NA|TRBV27|TRBJ1-2
ASTSRGAVYGYT
>TRBD2|TRBV7-9|TRBJ2-5
ASSLGASGRARETQY
>NA|TRBV10-2|TRBJ2-1
ASSDPLNEQF
>TRBD2|TRBV28|TRBJ2-2
ASTVGLVSNTGELF
>TRBD1|TRBV2|TRBJ1-1
ASRDRAPEAF
>NA|TRBV18|TRBJ1-5
ASSPSILTEQPQH
>NA|TRBV27|TRBJ2-1
ASSLTGGAYNEQF
>NA|TRBV7-9|TRBJ2-5
ASSLARGAEETQY
>NA|TRBV27|TRBJ1-2
ASRMRGAPGYT
>NA|TRBV7-9|TRBJ2-7
ASSLVSSYEQY
>NA|TRBV6-5|TRBJ2-3
ASSYSRQDTDTQY
>TRBD1|TRBV30|TRBJ1-4
AWSVSRDRTNEKLF
>NA|TRBV7-8|TRBJ2-5
ASSLALQALGETQY
>TRBD1|TRBV27|TRBJ2-5
ASAPGGRGETQY
>NA|TRBV6-1|TRBJ2-2
ASSEPHTGELF
>TRBD1|TRBV10-2|TRBJ1-2
ASSFAGTGNGYT
>TRBD1|TRBV29-1|TRBJ1-2
SGGAAGQHYGYT
>NA|TRBV27|TRBJ2-1
ASRGAWDEQF
>NA|TRBV6-1|TRBJ2-7
ASSEIGELRNEQY
>TRBD1|TRBV7-8|TRBJ2-2
ASSPYDRANTGELF
>NA|TRBV5-6|TRBJ2-7
ASSFSGSGIRNEQY
>TRBD2|TRBV7-9|TRBJ2-2
ASSQPALAGNTGELF